This T cell receptor (beta chain) was obtained from a study of human T cells and chemical hapten exposure. Study-wide background: Across the whole study, which lasted roughly 24 weeks, patients were given diphenylcyclopropenone on the scalp once a week.

In the library, unique molecular identifiers were attached to individual cDNA molecules. TCRdb reanalysed the RACE reads using MiXCR and keeps one entry per CDR3 protein. The sample records tens of thousands of distinct CDR3 sequences, 10% to 13% being singletons. The germline V and J ends were trimmed by 5 bases and 1 base, with 14 bases remaining between them. CDR1 and CDR2 from the germline V gene are SEHNR and FQNEAQ (reference sequence). There are 15 residues in the CDR3. This clonotype has a count of ten or more. Regarding time point: patch test 2, 6 weeks after DPC sensitization. The treatment here: therapeutic diphenylcyclopropenone sensitization with weekly scalp DPC.

This sequence originates from a woman aged 25 to 39 with alopecia areata. Some clones in this sample may be carry-over from other donors' samples. The chain uses TRBV7-9 and TRBJ1-1; the D is unclear. The sample in question was whole blood, obtained in connection with sensitization to the hapten diphenylcyclopropenone (DPC). As DNA, the CDR3 is TGTGCCAGCAGCCCTGTCCACCTGTCGAACACTGAAGCTTTCTTT. It codes for CASSPVHLSNTEAFF.